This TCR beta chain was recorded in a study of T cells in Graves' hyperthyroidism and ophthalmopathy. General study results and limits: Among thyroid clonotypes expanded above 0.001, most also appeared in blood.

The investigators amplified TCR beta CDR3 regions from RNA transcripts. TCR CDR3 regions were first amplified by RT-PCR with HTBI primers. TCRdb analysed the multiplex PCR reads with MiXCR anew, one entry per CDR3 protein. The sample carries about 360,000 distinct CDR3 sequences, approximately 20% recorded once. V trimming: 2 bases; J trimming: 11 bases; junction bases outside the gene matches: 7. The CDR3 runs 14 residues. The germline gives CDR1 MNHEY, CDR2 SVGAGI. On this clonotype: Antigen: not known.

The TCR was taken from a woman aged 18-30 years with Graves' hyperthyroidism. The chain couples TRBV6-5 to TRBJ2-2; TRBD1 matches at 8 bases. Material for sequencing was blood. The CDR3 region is CASSYAAAGGELFF. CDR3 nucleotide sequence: TGTGCCAGCAGTTACGCAGCGGCAGGGGGCGAGCTGTTTTTT.